This T cell receptor (beta chain) originates from a study of lymphopenia after photon versus proton radiotherapy. Overall study findings and caveats: Better survival with proton therapy was suggested as possible, not demonstrated. A bigger post-nadir fall in TCR diversity correlated inversely with survival time in deceased patients. Under photons, naive T cells and diversity fell while effector/memory populations rose.

V was trimmed by 3 bases and J by 2 bases, leaving 14 bases between them. The germline V gene has CDR1 SGDLS and CDR2 YYNGEE. The CDR3 is made up of 16 amino acids. Clones were read by immunoSEQ multiplex PCR, and TCRdb kept only the in-frame ones, dropping some. Seen here are over 20,000 clones, roughly 80% observed once, and the top ten hold under 4%. This clone was picked up one time. Its antigen remains unknown. J is TRBJ2-2 and V is TRBV9, with D perhaps TRBD2 (5 bases). The material was peripheral blood, obtained from a patient treated with photon-based radiotherapy. This TCR was recovered from a woman aged 50 to 60 with pancreatic cancer. CDR3 region: CASSAGGSKNTGELFF. In DNA, the CDR3 is TGTGCCAGCAGCGCAGGAGGCAGTAAAAACACCGGGGAGCTGTTTTTT.